The 16 T cell receptor beta chains presented below share a single source sample, sequenced in a study of beta chain features in type 1 diabetes. Sequenced material consisted of expressed TCRB transcripts (all of the isolated RNA was reverse transcribed). This table comes from immunoSEQ multiplex PCR, and its TCRdb copy is limited to in-frame clones, with some not included. The table lists more than 300,000 clones, 7.5% to 9% of them singletons. The sequenced material came from central memory CD4+ T cells from blood. The receptors were sampled from a woman aged 18-29 years in good health.

The chain recombines TRBV28 with TRBJ2-6; tentative D call: TRBD2 (5 bases). Trimming pared 6 bases from V and 4 bases from J, leaving 16 bases between. Germline V lookup: CDR1 MDHEN, CDR2 SYDVKM. CDR3 length: 16 residues. This CDR3 is CASSRKRTAGANVLTF. The DNA of the CDR3 is TGTGCCAGCAGCCGCAAGAGGACTGCGGGGGCCAACGTCCTGACTTTC.

This clone was counted a few times. The chain is built from TRBV19 and TRBJ2-6; no firm D call. Deletions cut 1 base from V and 0 bases from J, with 13 bases between. CDR3 length: 18 amino acids. Per germline, CDR1 LNHDA and CDR2 SQIVND (reference sequence). The CDR3 sequence is CASSIGAPPHSGANVLTF. CDR3 nucleotide sequence: TGTGCCAGTAGTATAGGGGCCCCCCCTCACTCTGGGGCCAACGTCCTGACTTTC.

This clone was observed many times. The chain links TRBV7-9 to TRBJ2-3, with 11 bases fitting TRBD2. CDR3 length: 17 amino acids. Germline trimming cut 4 bases from V and 2 bases from J; bases unmatched to any gene: 8. The germline V gene encodes CDR1 SEHNR and CDR2 FQNEAQ (reference sequence). In DNA, the CDR3 is TGTGCCAGCAGCTCACTTAGCGGGAGGGGCCTCACAGATACGCAGTATTTT. This codes for CASSSLSGRGLTDTQYF.

This sequence joins TRBV11-2 and TRBJ2-7, with D perhaps matching TRBD1 (5 bases). CDR1 SGHAT and CDR2 FQNNGV come from the germline V gene. The ends were cut back, 7 bases at V and 1 base at J, with 17 bases in the middle. This CDR3 has 15 residues. The CDR3, as DNA: TGTGCCAGCACCTCCAGGGCTTTCGAATCCTACGAGCAGTACTTC. Encoded protein: CASTSRAFESYEQYF. Complete variable domain (other parts from reference TRBV11-2 and TRBJ2-7): EAGVAQSPRYKIIEKRQSVAFWCNPISGHATLYWYQQILGQGPKLLIQFQNNGVVDDSQLPKDRFSAERLKGVDSTLKIQPAKLEDSAVYLCASTSRAFESYEQYFGPGTRLTVT.

The table lists this clone with a few counts. This rearrangement joins TRBV4-2 to TRBJ1-2, with 10 bases aligning to TRBD1. CDR3 size: 15 residues. Germline-derived CDR1 and CDR2 are LGHNA and YNFKEQ. J was trimmed by 8 bases and V by 3 bases; bases with no gene match: 9. The CDR3 nucleotides are TGTGCCAGCAGCCATCCGGGGGACAGGGGACGGGGCTACACCTTC. Translated: CASSHPGDRGRGYTF.

This clone appeared a few times. Other DNA sequences in this specimen translate into the identical CDR3. The rearrangement links TRBV27 to TRBJ2-6; D call uncertain. The length of the CDR3 is 15 residues. Germline-derived CDR1 and CDR2 are MNHEY and SMNVEV (reference sequence). V lost 3 bases to trimming and J lost 0 bases, with 6 bases between them. The CDR3 region has the DNA TGTGCCAGCAGTTTCGGCGGCTCTGGGGCCAACGTCCTGACTTTC. Its protein product is CASSFGGSGANVLTF. The full variable domain, completed using reference TRBV27 and TRBJ2-6, is EAQVTQNPRYLITVTGKKLTVTCSQNMNHEYMSWYRQDPGLGLRQIYYSMNVEVTDKGDVPEGYKVSRKEKRNFPLILESPSPNQTSLYFCASSFGGSGANVLTFGAGSRLTVL.

This sequence joins TRBV5-1 and TRBJ2-7, with a tentative D call TRBD2 (6 bases). Germline lookup yields CDR1 SGHRS and CDR2 YFSETQ. This CDR3 has 14 residues. Trimming left V 1 base short and J 5 bases short, with 13 bases between. CDR3 bases: TGCGCCAGCAGCTTGTTCGGGAGCGTCGACGAGCAGTACTTC. Translation: CASSLFGSVDEQYF.

The chain employs TRBV27 and TRBJ2-7; D is perhaps TRBD2 (5 bases). Per the germline V gene, CDR1 is MNHEY and CDR2 is SMNVEV (reference sequence). V dropped 5 bases and J dropped 5 bases, with 16 bases sitting between them. The CDR3 is 14 residues long. Written as DNA, the CDR3 is TGTGCCAGCAGTGGACGGCGGTCCGGGAACGAGCAGTACTTC. Its translation is CASSGRRSGNEQYF.

The gene calls are TRBV7-2 and TRBJ2-3; D is ambiguous. Germline lookup yields CDR1 SGHTA and CDR2 FQGNSA. V was cut by 4 bases and J by 2 bases, with 7 bases left in between. There are 13 residues in the CDR3. CDR3: CASSYSYTDTQYF. The DNA for the CDR3 is TGTGCCAGCAGCTACTCTTACACAGATACGCAGTATTTT.

The rearrangement joins TRBV18 to TRBJ2-4; 8 bases align to TRBD2. CDR3 length equals 17 residues. V shed 0 bases, J shed 2 bases, and the junction held 6 bases outside the gene matches. Germline values: CDR1 KGHSH, CDR2 LQKENI. The chain's CDR3 is CASSPPSGGGTKNIQYF. CDR3 DNA: TGTGCCAGCTCACCACCGAGCGGGGGTGGAACCAAAAACATTCAGTACTTC. Supplemented by reference TRBV18 and TRBJ2-4, the full variable domain reads NAGVMQNPRHLVRRRGQEARLRCSPMKGHSHVYWYRQLPEEGLKFMVYLQKENIIDESGMPKERFSAEFPKEGPSILRIQQVVRGDSAAYFCASSPPSGGGTKNIQYFGAGTRLSVL.

Concerning this clone: Other DNA sequences of this sample code for an identical CDR3. V gene TRBV5-1 combines with J gene TRBJ2-7; D call uncertain. V was pared by 0 bases and J by 4 bases, with 8 bases between. CDR1 SGHRS and CDR2 YFSETQ come from the germline V gene. The CDR3 sequence is 13 residues long. CDR3 coding DNA: TGCGCCAGCAGCTTGGAAGACTCTTACGAGCAGTACTTC. Translation: CASSLEDSYEQYF.

J is TRBJ2-7 and V is TRBV7-6; 14 nucleotides match TRBD2. From germline, CDR1 is SGHVS and CDR2 FNYEAQ. The CDR3 runs to 16 residues. V gave up 3 bases and J gave up 5 bases; unmatched junction bases: 6. The CDR3 sequence is CASSLGTSGSVNEQYF. The DNA of the CDR3 is TGTGCCAGCAGCTTGGGGACTAGCGGGAGTGTGAACGAGCAGTACTTC. Using reference TRBV7-6 and TRBJ2-7 for the parts outside the CDR3, the full variable domain is GAGVSQSPRYKVTKRGQDVALRCDPISGHVSLYWYRQALGQGPEFLTYFNYEAQQDKSGLPNDRFSAERPEGSISTLTIQRTEQRDSAMYRCASSLGTSGSVNEQYFGPGTRLTVT.

This clone has a handful of counts. The J gene is TRBJ2-5, the V gene TRBV9; D not certain. The CDR3 consists of 15 residues. Germline CDR1 is SGDLS and CDR2 is YYNGEE. Trimming left V 4 bases short and J 1 base short, with 14 bases between. Here the CDR3 DNA reads TGTGCCAGCAGCACCGACCCGGTCCTCCAAGAGACCCAGTACTTC. Translation: CASSTDPVLQETQYF.

This clone has just a few counts. The gene calls are TRBV7-9 and TRBJ2-3; 9 bases line up with TRBD1. CDR3 size: 16 residues. V trimming: 5 bases; J trimming: 7 bases; junction bases outside the gene matches: 13. The germline CDR1 and CDR2 sequences are SEHNR and FQNEAQ (reference sequence). CDR3 loop: CASSPKGTGSVNTQYF. The CDR3, as DNA: TGTGCCAGCAGCCCTAAAGGGACAGGGAGTGTAAATACGCAGTATTTT.

This clone was observed many times. This chain uses TRBV9 with TRBJ2-3; the D gene is possibly TRBD1 (6 bases). The CDR3 has 14 amino acids. Germline V CDR1 and CDR2: SGDLS, YYNGEE. V shed 0 bases and J shed 4 bases, with 9 bases lying between them. The CDR3 loop is CASSVGGPADTQYF. Written as DNA, the CDR3 is TGTGCCAGCAGCGTAGGGGGGCCAGCAGATACGCAGTATTTT.

The chain has TRBV5-1 and TRBJ2-2; 14 bases agree with TRBD2. Per the germline V gene, CDR1 is SGHRS and CDR2 is YFSETQ. The V segment lost 4 bases and the J segment 5 bases; nucleotides outside the gene matches: 10. This CDR3 spans 18 amino acids. CDR3 nucleotides: TGCGCCAGCAGCCCTCCGGGACTAGCGGGAGTGGGTACCGGGGAGCTGTTTTTT. It encodes CASSPPGLAGVGTGELFF.